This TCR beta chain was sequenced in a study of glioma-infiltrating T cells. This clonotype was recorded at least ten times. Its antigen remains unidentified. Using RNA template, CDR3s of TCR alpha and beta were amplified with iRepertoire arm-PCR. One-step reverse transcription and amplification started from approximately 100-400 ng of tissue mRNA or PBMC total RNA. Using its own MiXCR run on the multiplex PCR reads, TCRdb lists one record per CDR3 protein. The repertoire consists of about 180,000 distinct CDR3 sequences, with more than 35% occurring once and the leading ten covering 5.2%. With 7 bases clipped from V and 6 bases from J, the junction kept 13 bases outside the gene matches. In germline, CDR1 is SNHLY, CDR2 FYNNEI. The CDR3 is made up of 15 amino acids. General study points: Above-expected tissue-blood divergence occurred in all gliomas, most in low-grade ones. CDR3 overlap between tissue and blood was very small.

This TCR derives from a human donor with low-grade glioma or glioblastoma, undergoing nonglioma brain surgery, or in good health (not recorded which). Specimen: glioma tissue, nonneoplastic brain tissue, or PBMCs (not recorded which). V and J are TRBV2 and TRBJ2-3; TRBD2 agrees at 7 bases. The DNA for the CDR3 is TGTGCCAGCAATACAGCGGGAACGGGAGTGGATACGCAGTATTTT. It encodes CASNTAGTGVDTQYF.